The 4 T cell receptor beta chains given below trace back to one sample, sequenced in a study of identical twins. MiXCR was run by TCRdb on the 5' RACE reads, yielding one entry per CDR3 protein. This sample has about 220,000 distinct CDR3 sequences, with roughly a tenth found just once. Sample: memory (CD45RO+) T cells sorted from blood. The receptors come from a woman aged 18-35 years in good health.

The chain recombines TRBV6-1 with TRBJ2-2, with D maybe TRBD1 (6 bases). The V end was cut by 8 bases, the J end by 10 bases, with 17 bases between. Germline V CDR1 and CDR2: MNHNS, SASEGT. The CDR3 is made up of 13 amino acids. CDR3 region: CASGPGTHTELFF. CDR3 nucleotide sequence: TGTGCCAGCGGGCCAGGGACACACACGGAGCTGTTTTTT.

The chain has TRBV5-5 and TRBJ2-3; D unresolved. The CDR3 is made up of 15 amino acids. Trimming left V 4 bases short and J 0 bases short, with 12 bases between. Germline V gene lookup returns CDR1 SGHKS and CDR2 YYEKEE (reference sequence). The CDR3 DNA follows: TGTGCCAGCAGCCCCGGAGATTTTAGCACAGATACGCAGTATTTT. It translates to CASSPGDFSTDTQYF.

This sequence joins TRBV12-3 or TRBV12-4 and TRBJ2-2, with 8 bases aligning to TRBD1. CDR3 length: 15 amino acids. With 6 bases clipped from V and 5 bases from J, the junction kept 8 bases outside the gene matches. CDR3 nucleotide sequence: TGTGCCAGCAGCCCCCGGACAGGGAGAACCGGGGAGCTGTTTTTT. It yields the protein CASSPRTGRTGELFF.

This clonotype occurred a few times. The chain carries TRBV5-1 and TRBJ2-5; 7 positions agree with TRBD2. The V gene's germline CDR1 is SGHRS and CDR2 YFSETQ. The CDR3 sequence is 15 residues long. Unmatched junction bases numbered 12, after V lost 4 bases and J lost 6 bases. The CDR3 coding sequence is TGCGCCAGCAGCGTAACGGGACTATCTGAAAAGACCCAGTACTTC. It translates to CASSVTGLSEKTQYF.